One and the same sample provided the 25 T cell receptor beta chains below, sequenced in a study of OX40 agonist ivuxolimab in advanced cancers. Repertoires were generated with immunoSEQ multiplex PCR, while TCRdb's copy carries only in-frame clones and drops some. The repertoire holds some 96,000 clones, with just under 85% as singletons. The input for sequencing was CD4+ or CD8+ T cells sorted from blood, taken in a trial of the OX40 agonist ivuxolimab. The source of these receptors is an adult with an advanced solid tumor such as melanoma, head and neck, liver or kidney cancer.

The V gene is TRBV6-6, the J gene TRBJ1-5, with D tentatively TRBD1 (6 bases). Trimming took off 4 bases at V and 4 bases at J, with 8 bases between the two ends. Germline V lookup: CDR1 MNHNY, CDR2 SVGAGI (reference sequence). The CDR3 contains 13 residues. CDR3 DNA: TGTGCCAGCAGTTCGGACAGTAATCAGCCCCAGCATTTT. Translated: CASSSDSNQPQHF.

The gene calls are TRBV15 and TRBJ2-2; TRBD1 agrees at 10 bases. This CDR3 has 15 amino acids. The germline V gene encodes CDR1 LNHNV and CDR2 YYDKDF (reference sequence). The V and J ends lost 3 bases and 5 bases, in that order; junction bases with no gene match: 3. In DNA, the CDR3 is TGTGCCACCAGCAGGGACAGGGGGAGGACCGGGGAGCTGTTTTTT. Protein sequence: CATSRDRGRTGELFF.

This clone was observed a handful of times. The same CDR3 arises from other DNA sequences in this sample as well. This chain uses TRBV6-1 with TRBJ1-5; D remains unclear. Germline loops: CDR1 MNHNS, CDR2 SASEGT. The CDR3 is 15 residues long. The V end was cut by 3 bases, the J end by 2 bases, with 11 bases between. The DNA of the CDR3 is TGTGCCAGCAGTGAGGATCCAAGCGGCAATCAGCCCCAGCATTTT. The encoded protein is CASSEDPSGNQPQHF.

The chain recombines TRBV7-3 with TRBJ2-5; D is unresolved. The V and J ends lost 4 bases and 5 bases respectively, with 11 bases between them. The CDR3 spans 13 residues. Germline values: CDR1 SGHTA, CDR2 FQGTGA. The chain's CDR3 is CASSSRLGETQYF. The CDR3 bases are TGTGCCAGCAGCTCCCGTTTGGGGGAGACCCAGTACTTC. The variable domain in full, with the rest retrieved from reference TRBV7-3 and TRBJ2-5, is GAGVSQTPSNKVTEKGKYVELRCDPISGHTALYWYRQSLGQGPEFLIYFQGTGAADDSGLPNDRFFAVRPEGSVSTLKIQRTERGDSAVYLCASSSRLGETQYFGPGTRLLVL.

The chain recombines TRBV28 with TRBJ1-5; D is unresolved. This CDR3 spans 14 amino acids. From germline, CDR1 is MDHEN and CDR2 SYDVKM. V lost 1 base to trimming and J lost 0 bases, with 4 bases between them. Here the CDR3 reads CASSLSYSNQPQHF. The CDR3 nucleotides read TGTGCCAGCAGTTTATCGTATAGCAATCAGCCCCAGCATTTT.

V usage is TRBV6-5 and J usage is TRBJ1-1; D is perhaps TRBD1 (5 bases). This CDR3 is 15 amino acids long. Trimming stripped 7 bases from V and 8 bases from J, with 23 bases between. Germline CDR1 is MNHEY and CDR2 is SVGAGI. The CDR3 nucleotides are TGTGCCAGCACTCCCGGGGGGTTACCTCAGCCAGAAGCTTTCTTT. It codes for CASTPGGLPQPEAFF.

This chain links TRBV7-9 with TRBJ1-1, with D tentatively TRBD1 (5 bases). The germline CDR1 and CDR2 sequences are SEHNR and FQNEAQ (reference sequence). V lost 5 bases and J lost 1, with 14 bases in between. The CDR3 covers 15 residues. The CDR3: CASSTRQNSNTEAFF. The CDR3, as DNA: TGTGCCAGCAGCACCCGACAGAATTCGAACACTGAAGCTTTCTTT.

Turning to this clone: Different DNA sequences within this sample yield the same CDR3. The rearrangement uses TRBV7-2 and TRBJ2-3; D call uncertain. The CDR3 covers 11 residues. Trimming cost V 3 bases and J 5 bases, with 3 bases left between them. Looked up from germline, CDR1 is SGHTA and CDR2 is FQGNSA. Here the CDR3 reads CASSLLDTQYF. For the CDR3, the DNA is TGTGCCAGCAGCTTGTTAGATACGCAGTATTTT.

The V and J genes are TRBV7-2 and TRBJ1-6; D not certain. The CDR3 loop spans 14 amino acids. Germline V gene sequence: CDR1 SGHTA, CDR2 FQGNSA. The V end was cut by 5 bases, the J end by 5 bases, with 10 bases between. In DNA form, the CDR3 reads TGTGCCAGCAGCACGAACGGGGATAATTCACCCCTCCACTTT. This translates into CASSTNGDNSPLHF.

The V gene is TRBV6-6, the J gene TRBJ2-3; unclear D gene. Trimming took off 6 bases at V and 0 bases at J, with 13 bases between the two ends. Germline values: CDR1 MNHNY, CDR2 SVGAGI (reference sequence). The CDR3 runs 15 residues. CDR3 protein: CASSSDGASTDTQYF. The CDR3 bases are TGTGCCAGCAGCTCGGACGGAGCTAGCACAGATACGCAGTATTTT.

V usage is TRBV30 and J usage is TRBJ1-1; possible D gene TRBD1, 6 bases. The CDR3 is made up of 13 amino acids. Trimming removed 3 bases at V and 1 base at J, with 9 bases between. The germline gives CDR1 GTSNPN, CDR2 SVGIG (reference sequence). The chain's CDR3 is CAWREQGNTEAFF. The CDR3 DNA follows: TGTGCCTGGAGGGAACAGGGGAACACTGAAGCTTTCTTT.

This clone was detected ten times or more. J is TRBJ2-7 and V is TRBV6-1, with 8 nucleotides matching TRBD2. The trim removed 6 bases at V and 3 bases at J, leaving 7 bases unmatched. Germline CDR1 is MNHNS and CDR2 is SASEGT. The CDR3 length is 14 residues. The CDR3 DNA follows: TGTGCCAGCAGCCCCGGACTAGCACTCTACGAGCAGTACTTC. Its translation: CASSPGLALYEQYF.

In regard to this clone: At one end, the junction sequence differs from germline, possibly due to a read error. This rearrangement joins TRBV9 to TRBJ2-7; TRBD2 agrees at 12 bases. This CDR3 is 16 amino acids long. The germline V gene encodes CDR1 SGDLS and CDR2 YYNGEE. The chain's CDR3 is CASSVGGTSGLYEQHF. CDR3 nucleotide sequence: TGTGCCAGCAGCGTAGGGGGGACTAGCGGGTTATACGAGCAGCACTTC.

The V gene is TRBV11-2, the J gene TRBJ2-7; D remains unclear. The V and J ends lost 3 bases and 6 bases respectively, with 15 bases between them. The germline V gene has CDR1 SGHAT and CDR2 FQNNGV. The CDR3 totals 14 residues. The chain's CDR3 is CASSLVGAKFEQYF. DNA for the CDR3: TGTGCCAGCAGCTTGGTTGGCGCTAAATTCGAGCAGTACTTC.

This clone was seen a single time. This chain joins TRBV2 and TRBJ2-7; D possibly matches TRBD1 or TRBD2 (5 bases each). V lost 8 bases to trimming and J lost 5 bases, with 16 bases between them. Germline V CDR1 and CDR2: SNHLY, FYNNEI. This CDR3 is 13 amino acids long. The CDR3 spells CASGGTQPHEQYF. CDR3 coding DNA: TGTGCCAGCGGTGGGACCCAACCCCACGAGCAGTACTTC.

The chain combines TRBV2 with TRBJ2-5; D remains ambiguous. The CDR3 is 11 residues long. Per the germline V gene, CDR1 is SNHLY and CDR2 is FYNNEI. V was cut by 1 base and J by 10 bases, with 7 bases left in between. The CDR3 bases are TGTGCCAGCAGTGAAGGGCCCATCCAGTACTTC. This encodes CASSEGPIQYF.

The rearrangement joins TRBV29-1 to TRBJ2-5; 7 bases match TRBD1. CDR3 length equals 13 residues. The ends lost 5 bases at V and 1 base at J; junction bases unmatched: 4. Looked up from germline, CDR1 is SQVTM and CDR2 is ANQGSEA. The CDR3 DNA follows: TGCAGCGTTAGACAGGGCTCCCAAGAGACCCAGTACTTC. Its translation is CSVRQGSQETQYF.

The chain carries TRBV9 and TRBJ2-2; D may match TRBD1 or TRBD2 (5 bases each). There are 15 residues in the CDR3. Between the trimmed V and J ends, which lost 0 bases and 8 bases, there was a span of 14 bases. The germline gives CDR1 SGDLS, CDR2 YYNGEE. CDR3 nucleotides: TGTGCCAGCAGCGTAGTATCCCGGGGCGGTGGGGAGCTGTTTTTT. Amino acid sequence: CASSVVSRGGGELFF.

This clone was seen once. The chain links TRBV18 to TRBJ2-5; D might be TRBD1 (6 bases). The CDR3 is made up of 14 amino acids. Germline CDR1 reads KGHSH; CDR2 reads LQKENI. V dropped 2 bases and J dropped 4 bases, with 11 bases sitting between them. The CDR3 nucleotides are TGTGCCAGCTCACCAGGATTGGGGGCAGAGACCCAGTACTTC. Its protein is CASSPGLGAETQYF.

The chain links TRBV29-1 to TRBJ2-4; D possibly corresponds to TRBD1 (6 bases). Trimming removed 3 bases at V and 6 bases at J, with 15 bases between. The germline gives CDR1 SQVTM, CDR2 ANQGSEA. CDR3 size: 14 residues. The CDR3 region has the DNA TGCAGCGTTGACAGGGACGGACAGCCAAACATTCAGTACTTC. Translation gives CSVDRDGQPNIQYF.

The rearrangement joins TRBV2 to TRBJ1-5; unclear D gene. The germline CDR1 and CDR2 sequences are SNHLY and FYNNEI. V was shortened by 1 base and J by 7 bases, with 11 bases between the two germline ends. The CDR3 loop spans 14 amino acids. CDR3 sequence reads: CASSEGILGQPQHF. The CDR3, as DNA: TGTGCCAGCAGTGAAGGAATCCTAGGGCAGCCCCAGCATTTT.

The gene calls are TRBV25-1 and TRBJ2-1; TRBD1 matches at 7 bases. V was clipped by 7 bases and J by 4 bases; unmatched bases: 7. CDR3 length: 14 residues. Germline assignment: CDR1 MGHDK and CDR2 SYGVNS. The CDR3 coding sequence is TGTGCCAGCAAGAGACAGGGAATGTACAATGAGCAGTTCTTC. It codes for CASKRQGMYNEQFF.

This chain joins TRBV6-5 and TRBJ1-5; no clear D. Trimming took off 2 bases at V and 7 bases at J, with 12 bases between the two ends. The germline V gene encodes CDR1 MNHEY and CDR2 SVGAGI. The CDR3 is 14 residues long. CDR3: CASSYRLGAQPQHF. The CDR3 nucleotides are TGTGCCAGCAGTTACCGTCTTGGCGCCCAGCCCCAGCATTTT.

The chain has TRBV7-2 and TRBJ1-2, with D tentatively TRBD1 (5 bases). The CDR3 has 16 amino acids. The germline V and J ends were trimmed by 4 bases and 2 bases, with 17 bases remaining between them. Germline V lookup: CDR1 SGHTA, CDR2 FQGNSA. The CDR3 here is CASSSPLWGRNYGYTF. CDR3 DNA: TGTGCCAGCAGCTCCCCCCTGTGGGGCCGGAACTATGGCTACACCTTC. Complete variable domain (other parts from reference TRBV7-2 and TRBJ1-2): GAGVSQSPSNKVTEKGKDVELRCDPISGHTALYWYRQSLGQGLEFLIYFQGNSAPDKSGLPSDRFSAERTGGSVSTLTIQRTQQEDSAVYLCASSSPLWGRNYGYTFGSGTRLTVV.

The CDR3 coding sequence is TGTGCCATCAGTGGAAAAGCGAACACTGAAGCTTTCTTT. Protein: CAISGKANTEAFF. The chain is built from TRBV10-3 and TRBJ1-1; D is uncertain. Germline V gene data show CDR1 as ENHRY and CDR2 as SYGVKD. V lost 4 bases and J lost 1, with 7 bases in between. The CDR3 has 13 amino acids.